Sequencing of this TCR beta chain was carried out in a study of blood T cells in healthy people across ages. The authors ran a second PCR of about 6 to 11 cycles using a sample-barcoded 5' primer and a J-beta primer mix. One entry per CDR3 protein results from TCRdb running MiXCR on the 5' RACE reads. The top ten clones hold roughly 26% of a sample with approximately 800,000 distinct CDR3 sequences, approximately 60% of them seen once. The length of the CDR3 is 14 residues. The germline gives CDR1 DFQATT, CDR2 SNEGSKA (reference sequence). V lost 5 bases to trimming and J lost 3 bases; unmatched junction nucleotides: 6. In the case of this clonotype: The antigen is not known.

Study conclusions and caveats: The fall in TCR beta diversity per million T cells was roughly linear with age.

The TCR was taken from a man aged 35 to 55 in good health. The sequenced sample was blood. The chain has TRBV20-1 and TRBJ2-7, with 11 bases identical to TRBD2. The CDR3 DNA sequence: TGCAGTGCTTCAACTAGCGGGGGTGACTACGAGCAGTACTTC. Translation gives CSASTSGGDYEQYF.